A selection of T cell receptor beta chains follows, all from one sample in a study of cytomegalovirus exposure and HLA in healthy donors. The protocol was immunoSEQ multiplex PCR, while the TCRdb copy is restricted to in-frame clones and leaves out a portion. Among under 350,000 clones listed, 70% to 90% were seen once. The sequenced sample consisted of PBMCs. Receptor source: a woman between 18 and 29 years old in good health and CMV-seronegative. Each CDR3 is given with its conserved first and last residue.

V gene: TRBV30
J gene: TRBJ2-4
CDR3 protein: CAWGGRPEIQYF

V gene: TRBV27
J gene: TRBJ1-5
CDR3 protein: CASSSGQGANQPQHF

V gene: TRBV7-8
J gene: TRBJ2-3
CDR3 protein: CASSLFGSLLRTDTQYF

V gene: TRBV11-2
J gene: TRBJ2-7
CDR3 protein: CASSPPGSYEQYF

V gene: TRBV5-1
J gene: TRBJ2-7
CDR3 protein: CASTSGSSYEQYF

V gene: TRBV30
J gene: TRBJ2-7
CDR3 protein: CAWMGTIGYEQYF

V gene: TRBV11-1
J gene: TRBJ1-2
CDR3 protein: CASSPTGGIIYGYTF

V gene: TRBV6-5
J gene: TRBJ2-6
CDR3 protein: CASSYLRQDWANVLTF

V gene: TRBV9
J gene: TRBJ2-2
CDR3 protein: CASSVGGPFTGELFF

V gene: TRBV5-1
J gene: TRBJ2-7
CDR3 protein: CASSVGTGGGEQYF

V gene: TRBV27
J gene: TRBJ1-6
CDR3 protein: CASSSRTDRRSYNSPLHF

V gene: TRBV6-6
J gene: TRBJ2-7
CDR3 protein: CASSYASRQLSEQYF

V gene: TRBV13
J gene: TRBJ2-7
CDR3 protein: CASSFKREGSYEQYF

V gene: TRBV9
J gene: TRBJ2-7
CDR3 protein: CASSHGVSGGKEISSYEQYF

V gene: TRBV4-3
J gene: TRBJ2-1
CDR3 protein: CASSQDRLAGGLDDEQFF

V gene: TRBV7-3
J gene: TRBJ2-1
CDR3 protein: CASSLSGQGNEQFF

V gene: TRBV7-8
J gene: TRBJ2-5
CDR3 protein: CASSSRLAGVQETQYF

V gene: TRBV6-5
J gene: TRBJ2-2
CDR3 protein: CASSYSSGANTGELFF

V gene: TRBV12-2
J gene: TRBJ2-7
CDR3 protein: CASRPHRRGLGGDSGYF

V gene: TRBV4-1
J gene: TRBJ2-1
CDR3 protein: CASRGLAGGSSYNEQFF

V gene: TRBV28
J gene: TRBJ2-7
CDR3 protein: CASSREGWHEQYF

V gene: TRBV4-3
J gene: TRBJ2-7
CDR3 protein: CASSQDPGRGLSEQYF

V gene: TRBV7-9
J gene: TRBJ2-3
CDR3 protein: CASSPSRISTDTQYF

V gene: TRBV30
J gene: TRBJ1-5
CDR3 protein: CAWSTTGTGIQPQHF

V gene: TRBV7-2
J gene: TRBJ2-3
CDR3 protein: CASSLPPSGGGVNTDTQYF

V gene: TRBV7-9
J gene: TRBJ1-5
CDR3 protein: CASSLIQGYRPQHF

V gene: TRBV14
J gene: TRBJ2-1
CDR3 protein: CASSQDRSGIRNEQFF

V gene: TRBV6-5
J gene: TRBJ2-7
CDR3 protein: CASSYSRLFSYEQYF

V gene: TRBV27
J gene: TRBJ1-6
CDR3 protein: CATGTFEGGSPLHF

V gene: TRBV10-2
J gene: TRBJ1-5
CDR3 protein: CASINRLNQPQHF

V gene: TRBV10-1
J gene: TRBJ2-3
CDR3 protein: CASSENNPDTQYF

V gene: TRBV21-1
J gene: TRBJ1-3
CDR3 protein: CASSKRRQCSGNTIYF

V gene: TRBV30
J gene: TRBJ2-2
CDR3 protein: CAWNPDRGTGELFF

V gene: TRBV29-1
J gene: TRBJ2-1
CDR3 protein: CSVEAWLAGYNEQFF

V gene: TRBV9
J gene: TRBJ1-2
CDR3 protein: CASSRQAYGYTF

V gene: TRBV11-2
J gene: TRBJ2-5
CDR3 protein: CASSFGPPGQGFETQYF

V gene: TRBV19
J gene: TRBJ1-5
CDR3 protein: CASSGQGANQPQHF

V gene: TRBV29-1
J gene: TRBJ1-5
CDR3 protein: CSVGGNQPQHF

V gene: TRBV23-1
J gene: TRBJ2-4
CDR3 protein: CASTGGGLAKNIQYF

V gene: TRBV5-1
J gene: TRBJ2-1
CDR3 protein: CASSGQKLYNEQFF

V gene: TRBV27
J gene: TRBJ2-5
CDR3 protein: CASSFGAGDQETQYF

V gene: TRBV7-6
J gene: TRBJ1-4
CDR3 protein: CASSPMTGENEKLFF

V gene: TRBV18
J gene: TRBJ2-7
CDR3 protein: CASSPEQGGVYEQYF

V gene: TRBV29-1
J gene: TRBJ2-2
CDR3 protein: CSVKRSGELFF

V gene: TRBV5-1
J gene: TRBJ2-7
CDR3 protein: CASSLGQDRWNSYEQYF

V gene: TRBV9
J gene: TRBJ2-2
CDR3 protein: CASSIEGVGTGELFF

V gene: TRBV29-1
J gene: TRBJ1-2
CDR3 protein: CSTEGQGPYGYTF

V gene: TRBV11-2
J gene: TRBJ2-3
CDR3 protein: CASSWYEDTQYF

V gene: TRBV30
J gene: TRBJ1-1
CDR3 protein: CASDRVLNTEAFF

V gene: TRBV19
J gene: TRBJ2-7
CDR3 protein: CATTRGQGTYSYEQYF

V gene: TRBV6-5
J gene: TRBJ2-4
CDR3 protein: CASSLRQGLDIQYF

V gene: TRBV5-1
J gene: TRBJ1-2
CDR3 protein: CASSPRQGPSLNYGYTF

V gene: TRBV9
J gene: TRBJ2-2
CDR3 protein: CASSVDSQGNTGELFF

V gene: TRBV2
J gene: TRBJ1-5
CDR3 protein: CASSPDRVIQPQHF

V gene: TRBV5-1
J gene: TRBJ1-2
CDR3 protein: CASSTGQGAIYGYTF

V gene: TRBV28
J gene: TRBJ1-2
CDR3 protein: CASRVLDSSVDGYTF

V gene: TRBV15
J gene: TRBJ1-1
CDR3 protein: CATSRDFTGSGTEAFF

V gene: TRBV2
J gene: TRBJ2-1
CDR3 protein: CASSELAGVPYNEQFF

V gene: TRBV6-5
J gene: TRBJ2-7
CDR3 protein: CASSYETGGAEQYF

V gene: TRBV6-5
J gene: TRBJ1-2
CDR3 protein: CASSYSSGGDGYTF